The next 18 T cell receptor beta chains were all read from a single sample in a study of blood T cell repertoires in COVID-19. Clones were sequenced by immunoSEQ multiplex PCR, and TCRdb holds only the in-frame ones, with some missing. The data hold more than 25,000 clones, with around 87% observed a single time. Sequencing input: peripheral blood. These receptor sequences come from an older man with acute or convalescent COVID-19.

The chain links TRBV7-4 to TRBJ1-3, with TRBD1 as a possible D gene (6 bases). The CDR3 is 19 residues long. Germline CDR1 is SGHVT and CDR2 is SQSDAQ. V gave up 5 bases and J gave up 0 bases, with 23 bases separating them. The CDR3 DNA sequence: TGTGCCAGCAGCCCAGGGGTCAGACAGACGCACCTCTCTGGAAACACCATATATTTT. Translation gives CASSPGVRQTHLSGNTIYF. The whole variable domain, remainder taken from reference TRBV7-4 and TRBJ1-3, is GAGVSQSPRYKVAKRGRDVALRCDSISGHVTLYWYRQTLGQGSEVLTYSQSDAQRDKSGRPSGRFSAERPERSVSTLKIQRTEQGDSAVYLCASSPGVRQTHLSGNTIYFGEGSWLTVV.

The chain links TRBV5-1 to TRBJ1-5, with D tentatively TRBD1 (6 bases). Between the trimmed V and J ends, which lost 1 base and 1 base, there was a span of 21 bases. Germline CDR1 is SGHRS and CDR2 is YFSETQ. The CDR3 contains 19 residues. In DNA form, the CDR3 reads TGCGCCAGCAGCTTGTCGGGCTACAGGGTCGGTAACAGCAATCAGCCCCAGCATTTT. Protein product: CASSLSGYRVGNSNQPQHF.

The chain uses TRBV19 and TRBJ1-6; 8 bases map to TRBD1. This CDR3 region has 15 residues. The ends lost 3 bases at V and 5 bases at J; junction bases unmatched: 3. Germline lookup yields CDR1 LNHDA and CDR2 SQIVND (reference sequence). The CDR3 reads CASSIRQGNNSPLHF. CDR3 in DNA: TGTGCCAGTAGTATTCGACAGGGGAATAATTCACCCCTCCACTTT.

This CDR3 reads CATSDLTQGEQYF. The CDR3 DNA reads TGTGCCACCAGTGATTTGACGCAGGGAGAGCAGTACTTC. The chain joins TRBV24-1 to TRBJ2-7, with a possible D match to TRBD1 (5 bases). The length of the CDR3 is 13 residues. Germline V CDR1 and CDR2: KGHDR, SFDVKD. Between the trimmed V and J ends, which lost 0 bases and 7 bases, there was a span of 9 bases.

The chain employs TRBV6-1 and TRBJ2-7; 9 bases match TRBD1. V shed 1 base and J 2 bases; nucleotides not matched to a gene: 6. Germline assignment: CDR1 MNHNS and CDR2 SASEGT. The CDR3 spans 16 residues. This chain's CDR3 is CASSEGLQGAPYEQYF. CDR3 nucleotides: TGTGCCAGCAGTGAAGGCTTACAGGGGGCCCCCTACGAGCAGTACTTC.

The V call is TRBV5-4, the J call TRBJ2-1; D not certain. The CDR3 has 13 amino acids. Trimming stripped 0 bases from V and 6 bases from J, with 7 bases between. Per germline, CDR1 SGHNT and CDR2 YYREEE (reference sequence). In DNA, the CDR3 is TGTGCCAGCAGCTTGGTCACGGGCAATGAGCAGTTCTTC. This codes for CASSLVTGNEQFF.

The chain links TRBV25-1 to TRBJ1-5; the match to TRBD1 covers 7 bases. V lost 4 bases to trimming and J lost 5 bases; unmatched junction nucleotides: 8. This CDR3 is built from 15 residues. Germline V gene lookup returns CDR1 MGHDK and CDR2 SYGVNS. This chain's CDR3 is CASSGTGEWDQPQHF. The CDR3 DNA follows: TGTGCCAGCAGTGGCACAGGGGAGTGGGATCAGCCCCAGCATTTT. Based on the CDR3 plus reference TRBV25-1 and TRBJ1-5, the full variable domain is EADIYQTPRYLVIGTGKKITLECSQTMGHDKMYWYQQDPGMELHLIHYSYGVNSTEKGDLSSESTVSRIRTEHFPLTLESARPSHTSQYLCASSGTGEWDQPQHFGDGTRLSIL.

This clone was observed once. One end of the junction is discordant with germline, which a read error may explain. V and J are TRBV7-8 and TRBJ1-4; D is uncertain. The CDR3 has 13 residues. CDR1 and CDR2 (germline): SGHVS, FQNEAQ. CDR3: CASSLIPLAPTLF. In DNA, the CDR3 is TGTGCCAGCAGCTTAATCCCTCTAGCTCCTACCCTTTTT. Combining the CDR3 with reference TRBV7-8 and TRBJ1-4 gives the whole variable domain GAGVSQSPRYKVAKRGQDVALRCDPISGHVSLFWYQQALGQGPEFLTYFQNEAQLDKSGLPSDRFFAERPEGSVSTLKIQRTQQEDSAVYLCASSLIPLAPTLFGSGTQLSVL.

This clone was seen just once. This chain joins TRBV3-1 (or the pseudogene TRBV3-2) and TRBJ2-6; tentatively, D is TRBD1 (5 bases). V lost 4 bases, J lost 4 bases, and 14 bases lay in between. The germline V gene has CDR1 LGHDT and CDR2 YNNKEL (reference sequence). The CDR3 totals 16 residues. The DNA for the CDR3 is TGTGCCAGCAGCCCTTCCACAGGCACGGGGGCCAACGTCCTGACTTTC. Translated, it gives CASSPSTGTGANVLTF.

This clone has just one count. This chain connects TRBV6-4 to TRBJ1-2; 7 nucleotides align to TRBD1. V was clipped by 8 bases and J by 7 bases; unmatched bases: 7. The CDR3 totals 12 residues. CDR1 is MRHNA, CDR2 SNTAGT, per germline. CDR3: CASQTGSRGYTF. CDR3 bases: TGTGCCAGCCAGACAGGGTCGCGTGGCTACACCTTC.

The CDR3 here is CASSSGQGGFGYTF. The CDR3 region has the DNA TGTGCCAGCAGTTCGGGACAGGGAGGTTTTGGCTACACCTTC. The chain recombines TRBV6-5 with TRBJ1-2; 9 bases line up with TRBD1. Germline CDR1 is MNHEY and CDR2 is SVGAGI. Trimming took 4 bases from V and 7 from J; bases not matched to a gene: 7. There are 14 residues in the CDR3.

This clone came up a few times. J is TRBJ2-7 and V is TRBV15; 7 bases align to TRBD1. Per the germline V gene, CDR1 is LNHNV and CDR2 is YYDKDF (reference sequence). V trimming: 0 bases; J trimming: 3 bases; junction bases outside the gene matches: 5. The CDR3 length is 15 residues. The CDR3: CATSRDLAGGYEQYF. DNA for the CDR3: TGTGCCACCAGCAGAGATCTAGCAGGGGGCTACGAGCAGTACTTC.

This clone came up once. The gene calls are TRBV29-1 and TRBJ1-2; 9 nucleotides line up with TRBD1. This CDR3 region has 16 residues. With 5 bases clipped from V and 0 bases from J, the junction kept 10 bases outside the gene matches. Germline lookup yields CDR1 SQVTM and CDR2 ANQGSEA. This CDR3 is CSVLDRGRSSNYGYTF. The CDR3 DNA reads as TGCAGCGTTCTAGACAGGGGGAGATCGTCTAACTATGGCTACACCTTC. The full variable domain, with the rest looked up from reference TRBV29-1 and TRBJ1-2, is SAVISQKPSRDICQRGTSLTIQCQVDSQVTMMFWYRQQPGQSLTLIATANQGSEATYESGFVIDKFPISRPNLTFSTLTVSNMSPEDSSIYLCSVLDRGRSSNYGYTFGSGTRLTVV.

On this clone: The same CDR3 arises from other DNA sequences in this sample as well. The chain employs TRBV19 and TRBJ1-2; 10 nucleotides line up with TRBD1. V was pared by 6 bases and J by 7 bases, with 8 bases of the junction left unmatched. CDR3 length: 14 amino acids. Germline-derived CDR1 and CDR2 are LNHDA and SQIVND (reference sequence). CDR3 nucleotides: TGTGCCAGTAGCCCGACAGGGGGCGCAGGTGGCTACACCTTC. It yields the protein CASSPTGGAGGYTF.

V and J are TRBV28 and TRBJ2-2; 10 bases fit TRBD1. J gave up 13 bases and V 7 bases, and 12 bases lay outside the gene matches. Germline V CDR1 and CDR2: MDHEN, SYDVKM. The CDR3 has 14 amino acids. The CDR3, as DNA: TGTGCCAGCACTAAGGACAGGGGGAATTCTCGGCTGTTTTTT. Amino acids: CASTKDRGNSRLFF.

The V and J genes are TRBV6-6 and TRBJ2-6, with 8 bases lining up with TRBD2. The ends lost 7 bases at V and 0 bases at J; junction bases unmatched: 8. Germline V gene sequence: CDR1 MNHNY, CDR2 SVGAGI (reference sequence). The CDR3 covers 17 residues. CDR3 nucleotides: TGTGCCAGCACTCGGGAGGGAGGACCCTCTGGGGCCAACGTCCTGACTTTC. It translates to CASTREGGPSGANVLTF.

This clone was observed a few times. This rearrangement joins TRBV9 to TRBJ1-1, with no clear D. Trimming removed 4 bases at V and 1 base at J, with 11 bases between. Germline values: CDR1 SGDLS, CDR2 YYNGEE. CDR3 length equals 14 residues. In DNA form, the CDR3 reads TGTGCCAGCAGCCGCTTCGGTGCGAACACTGAAGCTTTCTTT. It is translated as CASSRFGANTEAFF.

The chain links TRBV30 to TRBJ1-2; TRBD1 matches at 7 bases. This CDR3 is built from 14 residues. Trimming cost V 0 bases and J 13 bases; bases outside gene matches: 14. The V gene's germline CDR1 is GTSNPN and CDR2 SVGIG (reference sequence). CDR3 coding DNA: TGTGCCTGGAGTGTAAAAGGGTGGGACAGTTCGGCCACCTTC. Translated: CAWSVKGWDSSATF. Using reference TRBV30 and TRBJ1-2 for the parts outside the CDR3, the full variable domain is SQTIHQWPATLVQPVGSPLSLECTVEGTSNPNLYWYRQAAGRGLQLLFYSVGIGQISSEVPQNLSASRPQDRQFILSSKKLLLSDSGFYLCAWSVKGWDSSATFGSGTRLTVV.